The next 23 T cell receptor beta chains were all read from a single sample in a study of human T cells and chemical hapten exposure. TCRdb fed the RACE reads into MiXCR, producing one record per CDR3 protein. The sample carries about 120,000 distinct CDR3 sequences, roughly 14% recorded once. Time point reported: pre-sensitization, week 0. Noted treatment: therapeutic diphenylcyclopropenone sensitization with weekly scalp DPC. The material sequenced was whole blood, taken in connection with sensitization to the hapten diphenylcyclopropenone (DPC). The receptors derive from a woman younger than 30 with alopecia areata. Some clones in this sample may be carry-over from other donors' samples.

This clonotype was seen only a few times. V gene TRBV4-3 combines with J gene TRBJ2-2; 7 bases fit TRBD1. V gave up 4 bases and J gave up 3 bases; unmatched junction bases: 2. CDR1 is LGHNA and CDR2 is YSLEER in the germline V gene. This CDR3 comprises 14 residues. The chain's CDR3 is CASSLGQDTGELFF. The CDR3 bases are TGCGCCAGCAGCCTCGGACAGGACACCGGGGAGCTGTTTTTT.

In its sample, this clonotype was seen many times. The chain has TRBV20-1 and TRBJ2-5, with D unclear. From germline, CDR1 is DFQATT and CDR2 SNEGSKA (reference sequence). There are 14 residues in the CDR3. V was shortened by 3 bases and J by 2 bases, with 13 bases between the two germline ends. CDR3 sequence: CSASSTDVQETQYF. The CDR3 bases are TGCAGTGCTAGCTCCACAGATGTTCAAGAGACCCAGTACTTC.

The J gene is TRBJ1-3, the V gene TRBV7-2; no clear D. The CDR3 totals 13 residues. V was trimmed by 0 bases and J by 2 bases, leaving 2 bases between them. Germline V gives CDR1 SGHTA, CDR2 FQGNSA. CDR3 sequence (DNA): TGTGCCAGCAGCTTAGCGACTGGAAACACCATATATTTT. This sequence encodes CASSLATGNTIYF.

This clonotype was detected a few times. V gene TRBV23-1 combines with J gene TRBJ1-5, with D tentatively TRBD1 (6 bases). TRBV23-1 is annotated as an ORF whose role is uncertain. V was trimmed by 3 bases and J by 0 bases, leaving 15 bases between them. The CDR3 spans 17 residues. The CDR3 protein is CASSHPDRPYSNQPQHF. The CDR3 DNA reads TGCGCCAGCAGTCACCCGGACAGACCATATAGCAATCAGCCCCAGCATTTT.

This clonotype was seen ten or more times. The gene calls are TRBV5-5 and TRBJ2-3; D perhaps matches TRBD2 (5 bases). The CDR3 is made up of 17 amino acids. V shed 4 bases and J shed 0 bases, with 18 bases lying between them. CDR1 is SGHKS, CDR2 YYEKEE, per germline (reference sequence). The CDR3 loop is CASSRGRGLVSTDTQYF. The CDR3 coding sequence is TGTGCCAGCAGCCGGGGTCGGGGATTGGTAAGCACAGATACGCAGTATTTT. Supplemented by reference TRBV5-5 and TRBJ2-3, the full variable domain reads DAGVTQSPTHLIKTRGQQVTLRCSPISGHKSVSWYQQVLGQGPQFIFQYYEKEERGRGNFPDRFSARQFPNYSSELNVNALLLGDSALYLCASSRGRGLVSTDTQYFGPGTRLTVL.

V is TRBV9 and J is TRBJ2-3, with D perhaps being TRBD1 or TRBD2 (5 bases each). Germline V lookup: CDR1 SGDLS, CDR2 YYNGEE. V lost 2 bases to trimming and J lost 5 bases, with 12 bases between them. The CDR3 extends over 14 amino acids. CDR3 nucleotide sequence: TGTGCCAGCAGCGTTTGGGACCGAGGAGATACGCAGTATTTT. Translating gives CASSVWDRGDTQYF.

This clonotype has more than one count but fewer than ten. Its ends do not fully match the called genes, so a read error is possible. As DNA, the CDR3 is TGTGTCAGCAGCTTAGGAGTAGGGATCTCAACTGATGAAAAACTGTTTTTT. Translating it yields CVSSLGVGISTDEKLFF. The chain carries TRBV7-6 and TRBJ1-4; unclear D gene. The germline gives CDR1 SGHVS, CDR2 FNYEAQ. The CDR3 extends over 17 amino acids.

This clonotype was observed at least ten times. This chain uses TRBV7-9 with TRBJ2-7, with a tentative D call TRBD2 (5 bases). The CDR3 sequence is 12 residues long. V gave up 5 bases and J gave up 5 bases, with 10 bases separating them. Germline lookup yields CDR1 SEHNR and CDR2 FQNEAQ (reference sequence). CDR3 loop: CASSPARDEQYF. The CDR3, as DNA: TGTGCCAGCAGCCCGGCGCGGGACGAGCAGTACTTC.

The chain couples TRBV29-1 to TRBJ2-5; no definite D call. CDR3 length: 12 residues. V dropped 4 bases and J dropped 1 base, with 7 bases sitting between them. Germline CDR1 reads SQVTM; CDR2 reads ANQGSEA. The CDR3 nucleotides read TGCAGCGTTGTTCCGGCCCAAGAGACCCAGTACTTC. Translation gives CSVVPAQETQYF.

The CDR3 DNA reads TGTGCCAGCAGCTTGGACAGGGGCGACGATTCGTACAATGAGCAGTTCTTC. Translated, it gives CASSLDRGDDSYNEQFF. V gene TRBV3-2 combines with J gene TRBJ2-1; the table's D call of TRBD1 was not tested on the DNA. TRBV3-2 is described as a pseudogene. The CDR3 is 17 residues long.

CDR3 amino acids: CASSELWDPGVDTQYF. The DNA for the CDR3 is TGTGCCAGCAGTGAACTTTGGGACCCGGGGGTAGATACGCAGTATTTT. The genes are TRBV6-1 and TRBJ2-3, with D possibly TRBD2 on 6 matching bases. V was pared by 2 bases and J by 5 bases, with 17 bases between. CDR1 MNHNS and CDR2 SASEGT come from the germline V gene. The CDR3 spans 16 residues.

The table lists this clonotype with a few counts. The J gene is TRBJ1-2, the V gene TRBV7-2; unclear D gene. This CDR3 has 13 amino acids. Germline V gives CDR1 SGHTA, CDR2 FQGNSA. With 2 bases removed from V and 5 bases from J, the gap between germline ends came to 9 bases. The CDR3 coding sequence is TGTGCCAGCAGCTTAAATGGGGATTATGGCTACACCTTC. It is translated as CASSLNGDYGYTF.

The chain employs TRBV20-1 and TRBJ2-5; 8 nucleotides match TRBD2. The germline V gene encodes CDR1 DFQATT and CDR2 SNEGSKA (reference sequence). Trimming cost V 6 bases and J 2 bases; bases outside gene matches: 11. The length of the CDR3 is 15 residues. The CDR3 DNA is TGCAGTGCGAGACCCGCGGGGGGCCGGCAAGAGACCCAGTACTTC. Translated: CSARPAGGRQETQYF.

This clonotype has more than one count but fewer than ten. CDR3 sequence reads: CSVEGVSTSYNEQFF. The CDR3 DNA sequence: TGCAGCGTTGAAGGAGTCTCGACAAGTTACAATGAGCAGTTCTTC. V is TRBV29-1 and J is TRBJ2-1; D ambiguous. The V end lost 1 base, the J end lost 4 bases, and 14 bases lay between the germline ends. CDR1 is SQVTM and CDR2 is ANQGSEA in the germline V gene. This CDR3 region has 15 residues.

This chain joins TRBV9 and TRBJ2-3; D not certain. V gave up 0 bases and J gave up 3 bases, with 8 bases separating them. Per germline, CDR1 SGDLS and CDR2 YYNGEE. The CDR3 has 14 residues. The CDR3 DNA sequence: TGTGCCAGCAGCGTAGTATCTGCGACAGATACGCAGTATTTT. Translated, it gives CASSVVSATDTQYF.

The table lists this clonotype with a few counts. The J gene is TRBJ2-1, the V gene TRBV7-2; 9 bases map to TRBD1. This CDR3 has 17 amino acids. Germline V gene sequence: CDR1 SGHTA, CDR2 FQGNSA. V was clipped by 4 bases and J by 0 bases; unmatched bases: 7. CDR3 nucleotide sequence: TGTGCCAGCAGCTCCCGAGGGACAGGGAGCTCCTACAATGAGCAGTTCTTC. Translated, it gives CASSSRGTGSSYNEQFF.

There are many counts of this clonotype. V gene TRBV7-8 combines with J gene TRBJ1-2; 7 nucleotides agree with TRBD1. J gave up 4 bases and V 4 bases, and 3 bases lay outside the gene matches. The CDR3 consists of 13 residues. Germline lookup yields CDR1 SGHVS and CDR2 FQNEAQ. This CDR3 is CASSSDRSYGYTF. The CDR3 nucleotides are TGTGCCAGCAGCTCGGACAGGTCCTATGGCTACACCTTC.

This clonotype was seen only a few times. The V call is TRBV18, the J call TRBJ1-1; TRBD1 might be the D (6 bases). This CDR3 has 14 amino acids. Trimming stripped 5 bases from V and 1 base from J, with 11 bases between. The germline V gene encodes CDR1 KGHSH and CDR2 LQKENI. CDR3 in DNA: TGTGCCAGCTCAAGTCGACAGGAGAACACTGAAGCTTTCTTT. Translated: CASSSRQENTEAFF.

This clonotype was seen at least ten times. The rearrangement joins TRBV6-1 to TRBJ2-2, with D unresolved. Germline V gene lookup returns CDR1 MNHNS and CDR2 SASEGT. The CDR3 is 13 amino acids. V lost 5 bases and J 3 bases, leaving 7 bases between the germline ends. Written as DNA, the CDR3 is TGTGCCAGCAGTTACAGAGACACCGGGGAGCTGTTTTTT. Its protein is CASSYRDTGELFF.

The chain joins TRBV29-1 to TRBJ2-7; TRBD1 matches at 10 bases. This CDR3 spans 13 amino acids. With 6 bases clipped from V and 1 base from J, the junction kept 3 bases outside the gene matches. Germline V gives CDR1 SQVTM, CDR2 ANQGSEA. CDR3 nucleotide sequence: TGCAGCGTACGGGACAGGGGATCCTACGAGCAGTACTTC. Translation gives CSVRDRGSYEQYF.

In this sample, this clonotype turned up a few times. The chain is built from TRBV6-1 and TRBJ2-2; weak D call: TRBD1 (6 bases). Germline V gene sequence: CDR1 MNHNS, CDR2 SASEGT. Trimming stripped 6 bases from V and 3 bases from J, with 14 bases between. The CDR3 spans 15 residues. CDR3 in amino acids: CASRLDRRDTGELFF. The CDR3 nucleotides read TGTGCCAGCAGACTTGACAGGCGGGACACCGGGGAGCTGTTTTTT.

This clonotype was detected a few times. CDR3 sequence (DNA): TGTGCCAGCAGCCCTACCGGGGGGTGGACGACTGAAGCTTTCTTT. This encodes CASSPTGGWTTEAFF. The rearrangement joins TRBV7-2 to TRBJ1-1; possible D gene TRBD1, 5 bases. The length of the CDR3 is 15 residues. Germline V gives CDR1 SGHTA, CDR2 FQGNSA. Trimming took off 5 bases at V and 5 bases at J, with 18 bases between the two ends.

As concerns this clonotype: Mismatch with germline at one junction end may stem from a read error. This sequence joins TRBV3-1 and TRBJ1-5; D perhaps matches TRBD1 (6 bases). Germline CDR1 reads LGHDT; CDR2 reads YNNKEL (reference sequence). The CDR3 extends over 14 amino acids. The CDR3 sequence: CVSSRGQTDQPQHF. The CDR3 nucleotides read TGTGTCAGCAGCCGAGGACAGACCGATCAGCCCCAGCATTTT.